This TCR beta chain came from a study of blood T cell repertoires in COVID-19. Original data processing: It was from reference gene primer amplification that nucleated cell counts were estimated. Using immunoSEQ multiplex PCR, the repertoire was profiled, and TCRdb retains in-frame clones only, with some absent. The V and J calls and clone size come from that table; D and trimming were worked out from the DNA. The table includes around 40,000 clones, 80% to 90% detected once. This CDR3 contains 12 residues. The V and J ends lost 3 bases and 7 bases respectively, with 7 bases between them. The chain uses TRBV12-3 or TRBV12-4 and TRBJ2-4; tentatively, D is TRBD1 (5 bases). Sequenced sample: peripheral blood. This TCR derives from a man aged 35 to 55 with COVID-19, enrolled during active disease. The DNA of the CDR3 is TGTGCCAGCAGTTTGGGGCCCAACATTCAGTACTTC. This translates into CASSLGPNIQYF.